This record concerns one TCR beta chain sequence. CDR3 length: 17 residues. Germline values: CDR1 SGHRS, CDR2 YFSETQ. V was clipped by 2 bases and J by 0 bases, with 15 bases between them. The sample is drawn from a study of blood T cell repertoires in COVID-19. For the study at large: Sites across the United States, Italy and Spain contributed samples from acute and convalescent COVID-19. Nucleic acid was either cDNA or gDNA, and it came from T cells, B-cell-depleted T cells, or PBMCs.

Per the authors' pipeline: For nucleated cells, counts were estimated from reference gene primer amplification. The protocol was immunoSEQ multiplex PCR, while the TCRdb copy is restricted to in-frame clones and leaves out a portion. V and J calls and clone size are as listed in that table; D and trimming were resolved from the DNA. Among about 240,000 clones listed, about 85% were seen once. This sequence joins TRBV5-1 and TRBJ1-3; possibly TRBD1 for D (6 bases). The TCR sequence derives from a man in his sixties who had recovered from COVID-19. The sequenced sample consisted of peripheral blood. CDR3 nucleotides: TGCGCCAGCAGCTTAGGACAGCCAAATTTCTCTGGAAACACCATATATTTT. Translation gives CASSLGQPNFSGNTIYF.